Detailed here is one T cell receptor beta chain. This sample was taken from a study of patients and donors after allogeneic stem cell transplantation. Germline assignment: CDR1 DFQATT and CDR2 SNEGSKA (reference sequence). The V end lost 4 bases, the J end lost 5 bases, and 21 bases lay between the germline ends. The CDR3 is made up of 15 amino acids. TCRdb reprocessed the RT-PCR reads with MiXCR, giving one entry per CDR3 protein. The table has about 150,000 distinct CDR3 sequences, about two fifths seen once. The origin of this receptor is a human donor who was either an allogeneic HSCT recipient or a stem cell or donor lymphocyte infusion donor (not recorded which). It is not recorded whose cells these are; they may come from a transplant donor. V usage is TRBV20-1 and J usage is TRBJ2-7; no clear D. The sequencing sample was made of blood, either unsorted or a sorted T cell fraction (not recorded which). The CDR3 here is CSATLSGVTSDEQYF. In nucleotides, the CDR3 is TGCAGTGCTACTCTCAGTGGGGTCACGTCTGACGAGCAGTACTTC.